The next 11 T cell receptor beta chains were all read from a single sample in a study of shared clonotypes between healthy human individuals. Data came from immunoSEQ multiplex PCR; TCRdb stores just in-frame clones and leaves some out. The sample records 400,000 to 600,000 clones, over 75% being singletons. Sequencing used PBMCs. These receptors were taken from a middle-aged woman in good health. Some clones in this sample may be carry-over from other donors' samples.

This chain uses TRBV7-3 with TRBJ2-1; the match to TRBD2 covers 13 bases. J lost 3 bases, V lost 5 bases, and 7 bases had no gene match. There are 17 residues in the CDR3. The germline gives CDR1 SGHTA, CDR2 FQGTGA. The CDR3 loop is CASSLSGLAGYYNEQFF. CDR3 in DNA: TGTGCCAGCAGCCTCTCGGGACTAGCGGGATACTACAATGAGCAGTTCTTC.

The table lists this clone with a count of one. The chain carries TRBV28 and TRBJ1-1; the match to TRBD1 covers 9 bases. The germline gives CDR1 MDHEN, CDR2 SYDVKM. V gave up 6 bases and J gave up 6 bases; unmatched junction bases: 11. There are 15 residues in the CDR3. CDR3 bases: TGTGCCAGCAGCCCTCGGGACAGGGACCTCCCTGAAGCTTTCTTT. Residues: CASSPRDRDLPEAFF.

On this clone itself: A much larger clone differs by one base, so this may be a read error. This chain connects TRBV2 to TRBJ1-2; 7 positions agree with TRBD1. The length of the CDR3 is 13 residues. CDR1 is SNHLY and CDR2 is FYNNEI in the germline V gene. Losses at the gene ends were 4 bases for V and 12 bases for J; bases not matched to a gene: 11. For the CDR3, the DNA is TGTGCCAGCAGTGTAGGGGGCCTGAGGGGCCACACCTTC. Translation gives CASSVGGLRGHTF.

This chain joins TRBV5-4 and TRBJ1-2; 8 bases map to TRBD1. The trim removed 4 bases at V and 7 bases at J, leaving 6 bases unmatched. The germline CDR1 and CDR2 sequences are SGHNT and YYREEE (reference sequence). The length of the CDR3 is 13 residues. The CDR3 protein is CASSLDRAVGYTF. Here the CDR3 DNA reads TGTGCCAGCAGCCTGGACAGGGCAGTTGGCTACACCTTC. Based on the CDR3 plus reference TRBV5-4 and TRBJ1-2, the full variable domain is ETGVTQSPTHLIKTRGQQVTLRCSSQSGHNTVSWYQQALGQGPQFIFQYYREEENGRGNFPPRFSGLQFPNYSSELNVNALELDDSALYLCASSLDRAVGYTFGSGTRLTVV.

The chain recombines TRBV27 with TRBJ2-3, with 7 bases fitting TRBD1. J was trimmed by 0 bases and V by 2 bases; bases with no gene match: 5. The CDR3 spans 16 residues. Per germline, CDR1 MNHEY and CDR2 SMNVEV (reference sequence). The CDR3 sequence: CASSLGDSPSTDTQYF. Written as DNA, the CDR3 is TGTGCCAGCAGTTTAGGGGACAGCCCTAGCACAGATACGCAGTATTTT.

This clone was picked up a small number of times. CDR3 DNA sequence: TGCGCCAGCAGCTACGTCGGGGGCTCGGTGAGCGAGCAGTACTTC. Encoded protein: CASSYVGGSVSEQYF. The V gene is TRBV5-1, the J gene TRBJ2-7; D could derive from TRBD1 or TRBD2 (6 bases each). This CDR3 contains 15 residues. Deletions cut 3 bases from V and 6 bases from J, with 19 bases between. CDR1 SGHRS and CDR2 YFSETQ come from the germline V gene.

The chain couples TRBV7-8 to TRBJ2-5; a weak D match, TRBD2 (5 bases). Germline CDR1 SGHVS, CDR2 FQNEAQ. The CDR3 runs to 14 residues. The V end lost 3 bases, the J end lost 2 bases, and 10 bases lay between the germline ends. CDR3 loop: CASSFRTGQETQYF. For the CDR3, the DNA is TGTGCCAGCAGCTTTAGGACGGGACAAGAGACCCAGTACTTC.

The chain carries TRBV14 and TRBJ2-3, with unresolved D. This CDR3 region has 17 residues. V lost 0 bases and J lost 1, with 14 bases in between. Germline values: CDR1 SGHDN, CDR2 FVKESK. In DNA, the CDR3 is TGTGCCAGCAGCCAAGAACGTCGGACCAAAGGCACAGATACGCAGTATTTT. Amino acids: CASSQERRTKGTDTQYF.

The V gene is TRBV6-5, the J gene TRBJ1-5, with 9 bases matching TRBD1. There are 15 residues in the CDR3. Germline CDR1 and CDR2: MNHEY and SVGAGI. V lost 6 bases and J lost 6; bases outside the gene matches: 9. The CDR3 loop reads CASRVGQGGSQPQHF. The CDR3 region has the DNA TGTGCCAGCAGAGTGGGACAGGGAGGGAGTCAGCCCCAGCATTTT.

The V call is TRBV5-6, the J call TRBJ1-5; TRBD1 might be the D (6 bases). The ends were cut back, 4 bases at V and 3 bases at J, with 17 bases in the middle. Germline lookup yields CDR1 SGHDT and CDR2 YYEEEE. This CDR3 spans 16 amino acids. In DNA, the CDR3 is TGTGCCAGCAGCCCAAAGGGGGGACTTGCCAATCAGCCCCAGCATTTT. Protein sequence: CASSPKGGLANQPQHF. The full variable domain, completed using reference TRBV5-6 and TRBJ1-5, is DAGVTQSPTHLIKTRGQQVTLRCSPKSGHDTVSWYQQALGQGPQFIFQYYEEEERQRGNFPDRFSGHQFPNYSSELNVNALLLGDSALYLCASSPKGGLANQPQHFGDGTRLSIL.

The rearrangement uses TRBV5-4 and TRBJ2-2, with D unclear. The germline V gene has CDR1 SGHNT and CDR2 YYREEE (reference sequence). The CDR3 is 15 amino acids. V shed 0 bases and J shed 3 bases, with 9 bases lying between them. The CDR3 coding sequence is TGTGCCAGCAGCTTGGACGCTTCGTACACCGGGGAGCTGTTTTTT. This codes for CASSLDASYTGELFF.